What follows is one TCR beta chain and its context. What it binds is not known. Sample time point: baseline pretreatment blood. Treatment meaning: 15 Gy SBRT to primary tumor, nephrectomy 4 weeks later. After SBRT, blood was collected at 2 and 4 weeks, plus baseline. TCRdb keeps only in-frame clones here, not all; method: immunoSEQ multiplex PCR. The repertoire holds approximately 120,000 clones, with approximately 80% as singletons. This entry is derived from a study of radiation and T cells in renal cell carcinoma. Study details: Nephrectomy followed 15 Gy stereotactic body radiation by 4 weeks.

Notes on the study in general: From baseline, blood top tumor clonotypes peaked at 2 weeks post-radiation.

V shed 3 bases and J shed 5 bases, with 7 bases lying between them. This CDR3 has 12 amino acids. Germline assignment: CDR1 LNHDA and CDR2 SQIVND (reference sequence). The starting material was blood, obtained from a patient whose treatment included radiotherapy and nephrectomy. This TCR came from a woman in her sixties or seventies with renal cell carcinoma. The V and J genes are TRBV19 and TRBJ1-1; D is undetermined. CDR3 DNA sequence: TGTGCCAGTAGTATCGGTAGGACTGAAGCTTTCTTT. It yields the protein CASSIGRTEAFF. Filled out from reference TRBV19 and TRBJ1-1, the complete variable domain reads DGGITQSPKYLFRKEGQNVTLSCEQNLNHDAMYWYRQDPGQGLRLIYYSQIVNDFQKGDIAEGYSVSREKKESFPLTVTSAQKNPTAFYLCASSIGRTEAFFGQGTRLTVV.